The 32 T cell receptor beta chains given below trace back to one sample, sequenced in a study of cytotoxic CD8 clonotypes in ibrutinib-treated CLL. Produced via immunoSEQ multiplex PCR; TCRdb's table is partial and in-frame only. The profile shows roughly 330,000 clones, 60% to 80% of them singletons. This specimen consisted of PBMCs, obtained after 36 months of ibrutinib treatment. These receptors came from a human donor with chronic lymphocytic leukemia.

This clone was counted only a few times. V gene TRBV5-4 combines with J gene TRBJ2-3, with 7 bases lining up with TRBD2. J was trimmed by 5 bases and V by 3 bases; bases with no gene match: 3. The germline gives CDR1 SGHNT, CDR2 YYREEE (reference sequence). The CDR3 spans 13 residues. CDR3 protein: CASSSASGDTQYF. CDR3 DNA: TGTGCCAGCAGCTCCGCTAGCGGAGATACGCAGTATTTT.

The chain couples TRBV21-1 to TRBJ2-7; the table assigns TRBD1, which was not confirmed against the DNA. TRBV21-1 is designated a pseudogene. CDR3 length equals 15 residues. Written as DNA, the CDR3 is TGTGCCAGCAGCATCGACACCGTCCGTCCCTACGAGCAGTACTTC. Amino acid sequence: CASSIDTVRPYEQYF.

The chain couples TRBV18 to TRBJ2-5; maybe TRBD2 (5 bases). Between the trimmed V and J ends, which lost 0 bases and 7 bases, there was a span of 15 bases. The CDR3 is 15 residues long. Germline CDR1 KGHSH, CDR2 LQKENI. DNA of the CDR3: TGTGCCAGCTCACCACCCACGCCTAGCATGAGGACCCAGTACTTC. Protein: CASSPPTPSMRTQYF.

This clone was recorded a few times. The rearrangement uses TRBV4-1 and TRBJ1-6, with D hard to call. With 0 bases removed from V and 0 bases from J, the gap between germline ends came to 9 bases. This CDR3 spans 17 amino acids. Germline V gene data show CDR1 as MGHRA and CDR2 as YSYEKL. The CDR3 DNA is TGCGCCAGCAGCCAAGATCTAGGGAGCTCCTATAATTCACCCCTCCACTTT. It specifies CASSQDLGSSYNSPLHF.

About this clone: The junction and the germline gene differ at one end; a read error may be behind it. The gene calls are TRBV6-5 and TRBJ2-1; 14 nucleotides agree with TRBD2. CDR1 and CDR2 (germline): MNHEY, SVGAGI. The CDR3 runs 12 residues. The DNA for the CDR3 is TGTGCCAGCAGTGGGGGACTAGCGGGAGTAGTCTTC. This codes for CASSGGLAGVVF.

V usage is TRBV9 and J usage is TRBJ2-5; 9 bases are shared with TRBD2. Germline trimming cut 3 bases from V and 1 base from J; bases unmatched to any gene: 4. The CDR3 extends over 15 amino acids. Per germline, CDR1 SGDLS and CDR2 YYNGEE. CDR3 nucleotides: TGTGCCAGCAGCGAAGTAGCGGGGGCCCAAGAGACCCAGTACTTC. It encodes CASSEVAGAQETQYF.

V usage is TRBV6-6 and J usage is TRBJ2-1; D is perhaps TRBD1 (5 bases). V was pared by 6 bases and J by 0 bases, with 12 bases between. CDR1 is MNHNY and CDR2 is SVGAGI in the germline V gene (reference sequence). This CDR3 has 15 residues. CDR3 nucleotide sequence: TGTGCCAGCAGGGGAACAGGTAGCTCCTACAATGAGCAGTTCTTC. It yields the protein CASRGTGSSYNEQFF.

The chain couples TRBV7-2 to TRBJ2-1, with 9 nucleotides matching TRBD2. The CDR3 sequence is 13 residues long. Germline V CDR1 and CDR2: SGHTA, FQGNSA. V lost 8 bases, J lost 7 bases, and 6 bases stayed unmatched. The CDR3 sequence is CASGSGLANEQFF. The DNA for the CDR3 is TGTGCCAGCGGGTCGGGACTAGCAAATGAGCAGTTCTTC.

J is TRBJ2-3 and V is TRBV5-1; 8 nucleotides line up with TRBD1. Germline CDR1 reads SGHRS; CDR2 reads YFSETQ. The ends lost 2 bases at V and 2 bases at J; junction bases unmatched: 4. This CDR3 comprises 15 residues. The CDR3: CASSLRTGFTDTQYF. The CDR3 DNA reads TGCGCCAGCAGCTTAAGGACAGGGTTCACAGATACGCAGTATTTT.

This chain links TRBV6-1 with TRBJ1-1; a possible D gene is TRBD1 (5 bases). Trimming pared 2 bases from V and 5 bases from J, leaving 18 bases between. The CDR3 consists of 16 residues. The germline V gene encodes CDR1 MNHNS and CDR2 SASEGT. The CDR3 DNA reads as TGTGCCAGCAGTGAAAGGTGGGGGGTAAGGCGAACTGAAGCTTTCTTT. Residues: CASSERWGVRRTEAFF.

The genes are TRBV29-1 and TRBJ1-2; D is perhaps TRBD1 (6 bases). CDR1 is SQVTM, CDR2 ANQGSEA, per germline. The CDR3 has 13 amino acids. V was shortened by 7 bases and J by 2 bases, with 14 bases between the two germline ends. In DNA, the CDR3 is TGCAGCGCGCTACCGGACAGCAACTATGGCTACACCTTC. Protein: CSALPDSNYGYTF.

This clone was seen a handful of times. The chain joins TRBV7-9 to TRBJ1-2, with 7 bases that match TRBD1. CDR1 and CDR2 (germline): SEHNR, FQNEAQ (reference sequence). The CDR3 contains 13 residues. After removal of 5 bases from V and 8 bases from J, the junction contained 8 bases not matched to a gene. The CDR3 spells CASSTTGWLGYTF. The CDR3 DNA reads as TGTGCCAGCAGCACGACAGGGTGGCTCGGCTACACCTTC. The entire variable domain, with the rest obtained from reference TRBV7-9 and TRBJ1-2, is as follows: DTGVSQNPRHKITKRGQNVTFRCDPISEHNRLYWYRQTLGQGPEFLTYFQNEAQLEKSRLLSDRFSAERPKGSFSTLEIQRTEQGDSAMYLCASSTTGWLGYTFGSGTRLTVV.

Worth noting for this clone: The sample has other DNA sequences that encode this CDR3 too. The chain carries TRBV9 and TRBJ2-7; the D gene could be TRBD1 or TRBD2 (6 bases each). Germline V lookup: CDR1 SGDLS, CDR2 YYNGEE. Trimming took off 0 bases at V and 2 bases at J, with 9 bases between the two ends. The length of the CDR3 is 14 residues. CDR3 amino acids: CASSVEGGPYEQYF. CDR3 nucleotides: TGTGCCAGCAGCGTAGAAGGGGGGCCCTACGAGCAGTACTTC.

This clone was seen a few times. For the CDR3, the DNA is TGTGCCAGCAGTTACTCGAATCTACGCGAGCAGTACTTC. It translates to CASSYSNLREQYF. The chain uses TRBV6-5 and TRBJ2-7; D unclear. The V end was cut by 0 bases, the J end by 6 bases, with 9 bases between. The CDR3 extends over 13 amino acids. Germline V gene data show CDR1 as MNHEY and CDR2 as SVGAGI.

This clone was picked up a small number of times. The J gene is TRBJ2-3, the V gene TRBV7-2; 9 nucleotides match TRBD2. Looked up from germline, CDR1 is SGHTA and CDR2 is FQGNSA. The CDR3 sequence is 16 residues long. The J segment lost 5 bases and the V segment lost 5 bases, leaving 11 bases of the junction unmatched. The CDR3 region is CASSQSSGASRDTQYF. CDR3 coding DNA: TGTGCCAGCAGCCAGTCTAGCGGGGCCTCGAGAGATACGCAGTATTTT.

The chain has TRBV20-1 and TRBJ1-1; TRBD1 is a possible D gene (6 bases). Germline lookup yields CDR1 DFQATT and CDR2 SNEGSKA (reference sequence). This CDR3 is 11 amino acids long. Between the trimmed V and J ends, which lost 4 bases and 8 bases, there was a span of 11 bases. CDR3 in DNA: TGCAGTGCTATTACAGGGACGGAAGCTTTCTTT. Translating it yields CSAITGTEAFF.

This sequence joins TRBV7-8 and TRBJ2-7, with 7 bases lining up with TRBD1. Per the germline V gene, CDR1 is SGHVS and CDR2 is FQNEAQ. The V gene end was trimmed by 5 bases and the J gene end by 3 bases; junction bases not matched to a gene: 4. This CDR3 region has 13 residues. The CDR3 sequence is CASSLDRVYEQYF. The CDR3 region has the DNA TGTGCCAGCAGCCTCGACAGGGTCTACGAGCAGTACTTC. Based on the CDR3 plus reference TRBV7-8 and TRBJ2-7, the full variable domain is GAGVSQSPRYKVAKRGQDVALRCDPISGHVSLFWYQQALGQGPEFLTYFQNEAQLDKSGLPSDRFFAERPEGSVSTLKIQRTQQEDSAVYLCASSLDRVYEQYFGPGTRLTVT.

The chain joins TRBV29-1 to TRBJ2-3; 12 bases map to TRBD2. The V gene end was trimmed by 3 bases and the J gene end by 2 bases; junction bases not matched to a gene: 6. The CDR3 totals 16 residues. The germline V gene has CDR1 SQVTM and CDR2 ANQGSEA. CDR3 sequence: CSVDRLAGGITDTQYF. In DNA form, the CDR3 reads TGCAGCGTTGATCGGCTAGCGGGGGGGATCACAGATACGCAGTATTTT.

The chain couples TRBV11-3 to TRBJ1-1; a weak D match, TRBD1 (6 bases). The CDR3 is made up of 13 amino acids. V lost 4 bases and J lost 8, with 14 bases in between. Germline V lookup: CDR1 SGHNT, CDR2 YENEEA. CDR3 DNA sequence: TGTGCCAGCAGCTCCCGAGCGCAGGGGGAAGCTTTCTTT. Amino acids: CASSSRAQGEAFF.

Here the CDR3 DNA reads TGTGCCAGCAGTCGGGGATACAATGAGCAGTTCTTC. Translating it yields CASSRGYNEQFF. This sequence joins TRBV6-6 and TRBJ2-1; maybe TRBD2 (5 bases). Trimming removed 5 bases at V and 4 bases at J, with 6 bases between. The CDR3 extends over 12 amino acids. The germline V gene has CDR1 MNHNY and CDR2 SVGAGI (reference sequence).

This clone was observed a handful of times. This chain connects TRBV5-1 to TRBJ2-5; D ambiguous. The germline V and J ends were trimmed by 0 bases and 1 base, with 7 bases remaining between them. Germline V gene lookup returns CDR1 SGHRS and CDR2 YFSETQ. The CDR3 consists of 14 residues. The CDR3: CASSLEGRQETQYF. CDR3 nucleotides: TGCGCCAGCAGCTTGGAGGGTCGCCAAGAGACCCAGTACTTC.

The table lists this clone with a few counts. This chain links TRBV7-2 with TRBJ2-7; D tentatively reads TRBD1 or TRBD2 (5 bases each). Germline V gene data show CDR1 as SGHTA and CDR2 as FQGNSA. V was clipped by 2 bases and J by 7 bases, with 12 bases between them. The CDR3 is made up of 13 amino acids. CDR3 sequence: CASSLRGDREQYF. The CDR3, as DNA: TGTGCCAGCAGCTTAAGGGGAGACCGTGAGCAGTACTTC.

This chain links TRBV5-1 with TRBJ2-1; 10 bases are a match to TRBD2. V lost 2 bases, J lost 10 bases, and 9 bases stayed unmatched. Germline V gene sequence: CDR1 SGHRS, CDR2 YFSETQ. CDR3 length: 15 amino acids. CDR3 bases: TGCGCCAGCAGCTTTACAGCGGGAGGGGGCTCGGAGCAGTTCTTC. Amino acid sequence: CASSFTAGGGSEQFF.

The gene calls are TRBV28 and TRBJ2-7; D possibly uses TRBD1 or TRBD2 (5 bases each). V dropped 5 bases and J dropped 4 bases, with 18 bases sitting between them. Per the germline V gene, CDR1 is MDHEN and CDR2 is SYDVKM. The CDR3 is 15 residues long. This CDR3 reads CASSLAGSGVYEQYF. CDR3 nucleotides: TGTGCCAGCAGTCTCGCAGGGTCCGGGGTTTACGAGCAGTACTTC. The variable domain in full, completed from reference TRBV28 and TRBJ2-7, reads DVKVTQSSRYLVKRTGEKVFLECVQDMDHENMFWYRQDPGLGLRLIYFSYDVKMKEKGDIPEGYSVSREKKERFSLILESASTNQTSMYLCASSLAGSGVYEQYFGPGTRLTVT.

There are a few counts of this clone. This chain links TRBV5-1 with TRBJ2-7; D might be TRBD1 (6 bases). The CDR3 extends over 14 amino acids. The V and J ends lost 4 bases and 4 bases respectively, with 15 bases between them. CDR1 SGHRS and CDR2 YFSETQ come from the germline V gene. CDR3 coding DNA: TGCGCCAGCAGCAGAATCCTCGACAGGTACGAGCAGTACTTC. This codes for CASSRILDRYEQYF.

The chain carries TRBV7-8 and TRBJ1-5, with unresolved D. The V gene's germline CDR1 is SGHVS and CDR2 FQNEAQ. The CDR3 consists of 13 residues. The V end was cut by 5 bases, the J end by 5 bases, with 10 bases between. CDR3 bases: TGTGCCAGCAGCCTGATGCCGGATCAGCCCCAGCATTTT. Its protein product is CASSLMPDQPQHF.

The chain has TRBV27 and TRBJ2-7; D is uncertain. This CDR3 is built from 14 residues. The V gene's germline CDR1 is MNHEY and CDR2 SMNVEV (reference sequence). V was clipped by 6 bases and J by 5 bases, with 17 bases between them. CDR3 in DNA: TGTGCCAGCAGCAAATTCCGAACGTGGGACGAGCAGTACTTC. This translates into CASSKFRTWDEQYF.

The chain has TRBV28 and TRBJ1-2; unclear D gene. The CDR3 is 12 residues long. Trimming shortened V by 1 base and J by 5 bases, and 5 bases separated the two germline ends. CDR1 is MDHEN and CDR2 is SYDVKM in the germline V gene. The CDR3 loop reads CASSLYGYGYTF. For the CDR3, the DNA is TGTGCCAGCAGTTTATACGGGTATGGCTACACCTTC.

This clone was detected a few times. The rearrangement joins TRBV10-1 to TRBJ1-6, with D maybe TRBD1 (5 bases). From germline, CDR1 is WNHNN and CDR2 SYGVQD (reference sequence). V was clipped by 11 bases and J by 10 bases, with 18 bases between them. The CDR3 is 13 residues long. CDR3 region: CAGEGVWESPLHF. The CDR3 coding sequence is TGCGCCGGTGAAGGGGTTTGGGAGTCACCCCTCCACTTT.

The genes are TRBV5-1 and TRBJ2-7; 12 nucleotides match TRBD2. The germline V gene has CDR1 SGHRS and CDR2 YFSETQ. Trimming at V came to 5 bases and at J to 7 bases, leaving 13 bases not matched to a gene. This CDR3 has 16 amino acids. This CDR3 is CASSPLGLAGPGEQYF. CDR3 nucleotide sequence: TGCGCCAGCAGTCCCTTAGGACTAGCGGGACCGGGTGAGCAGTACTTC.

The chain links TRBV9 to TRBJ2-5, with no clear D. Trimming took off 4 bases at V and 5 bases at J, with 18 bases between the two ends. This CDR3 is 15 amino acids long. Looked up from germline, CDR1 is SGDLS and CDR2 is YYNGEE. The CDR3 spells CASSPMDGAEETQYF. The CDR3 nucleotides are TGTGCCAGCAGCCCCATGGACGGTGCTGAGGAGACCCAGTACTTC.

The count of this clone is one. This chain joins TRBV5-3 and TRBJ1-1; tentative D call: TRBD1 (5 bases). TRBV5-3 is placed among ORFs of uncertain function. Trimming left V 10 bases short and J 6 bases short, with 22 bases between. This CDR3 is 14 amino acids long. In nucleotides, the CDR3 is TGTGCCCCCCGAAGGGTAGACAGTGGGTCTGAAGCTTTCTTT. Translated, it gives CAPRRVDSGSEAFF.